Listed below are T cell receptor beta chains from one sample, sequenced in a study of identifying expanded T cells in peripheral blood. Clones were sequenced by immunoSEQ multiplex PCR, and TCRdb holds only the in-frame ones, with some missing. Found here are approximately 120,000 clones, over 65% of them singletons; the top ten hold over 3%. The sample taken for sequencing was blood. These receptors were taken from a person aged 18 to 75 in good health. Both conserved end residues are part of each CDR3. The order of the fields is clone size, V gene, D gene, J gene, CDR3 DNA, CDR3 protein. A D gene is named only where the DNA matches it firmly. Size is stated for part of the rows, as once, few or many counts, or as a class when the clone is expanded.

abundance: -
v_gene: TRBV12-5
d_gene: -
j_gene: TRBJ2-5
CDR3nt: TGTGCTTCCCGGCAGGGCCAAGAGACCCAGTACTTC
CDR3aa: CASRQGQETQYF

abundance: -
v_gene: TRBV7-9
d_gene: TRBD1
j_gene: TRBJ1-2
CDR3nt: TGTGCCAGCAGCTTAGAGGTCAGGGACAGGGACTACACCTTC
CDR3aa: CASSLEVRDRDYTF

abundance: -
v_gene: TRBV10-2
d_gene: TRBD1
j_gene: TRBJ2-7
CDR3nt: TGCGCCAGCCGCCTAGGACAGGGCGAGCAGTACTTC
CDR3aa: CASRLGQGEQYF

abundance: -
v_gene: TRBV6-9
d_gene: TRBD2
j_gene: TRBJ2-1
CDR3nt: TGTGCCAGCAGTTACTCCTCGGGACTAGCAAACGAGCAGTTCTTC
CDR3aa: CASSYSSGLANEQFF

abundance: -
v_gene: TRBV6-1
d_gene: -
j_gene: TRBJ1-4
CDR3nt: TGTGCCACCAAGCCGTCGCCACTAGGAAAACTGTTTTTT
CDR3aa: CATKPSPLGKLFF

abundance: few
v_gene: TRBV14
d_gene: -
j_gene: TRBJ1-2
CDR3nt: TGTGCCAGCAGCCCGGACAGTGACTATGGCTACACCTTC
CDR3aa: CASSPDSDYGYTF

abundance: once
v_gene: TRBV18
d_gene: TRBD1
j_gene: TRBJ1-5
CDR3nt: TGTGCCAGCTCACCGGACAGGAATCAGCCCCAGCATTTT
CDR3aa: CASSPDRNQPQHF

abundance: -
v_gene: TRBV6-1
d_gene: -
j_gene: TRBJ1-1
CDR3nt: TGTGCCAGCAGGCCTGAGTGGAACACTGAAGCTTTCTTT
CDR3aa: CASRPEWNTEAFF

abundance: -
v_gene: TRBV9
d_gene: TRBD1
j_gene: TRBJ2-4
CDR3nt: TGTGCCAGCAGCCGGCAGGGGGCGACAAACATTCAGTACTTC
CDR3aa: CASSRQGATNIQYF

abundance: -
v_gene: TRBV2
d_gene: -
j_gene: TRBJ2-3
CDR3nt: TGTGCCAGCAGTGAATCCCAGGCAGGTATGGGCACAGATACGCAGTATTTT
CDR3aa: CASSESQAGMGTDTQYF

abundance: -
v_gene: TRBV19
d_gene: TRBD1
j_gene: TRBJ2-7
CDR3nt: TGTGCCAGTAGTCTCGACAGGGACCACGAGCAGTACTTC
CDR3aa: CASSLDRDHEQYF

abundance: -
v_gene: TRBV5-1
d_gene: TRBD1
j_gene: TRBJ1-1
CDR3nt: TGCGCCAGCAGCTCGGGACAGTATAACACTGAAGCTTTCTTT
CDR3aa: CASSSGQYNTEAFF

abundance: -
v_gene: TRBV5-1
d_gene: -
j_gene: TRBJ1-5
CDR3nt: TGCGCCAGCAGTACAGGGTCCAATCAGCCCCAGCATTTT
CDR3aa: CASSTGSNQPQHF

abundance: -
v_gene: TRBV9
d_gene: -
j_gene: TRBJ1-1
CDR3nt: TGTGCCAGCAGCGGAGGTGCGGGGGGGGCGTACACTGAAGCTTTCTTT
CDR3aa: CASSGGAGGAYTEAFF

abundance: -
v_gene: TRBV7-8
d_gene: -
j_gene: TRBJ2-7
CDR3nt: TGTGCCAGCAGCTTAGACCGGGACACCACCTACGAGCAGTACTTC
CDR3aa: CASSLDRDTTYEQYF

abundance: -
v_gene: TRBV2
d_gene: TRBD1
j_gene: TRBJ1-6
CDR3nt: TGTGCCAGCGGTGAAGGGGACAGAAATTCACCCCTCCACTTT
CDR3aa: CASGEGDRNSPLHF

abundance: -
v_gene: TRBV27
d_gene: -
j_gene: TRBJ2-6
CDR3nt: TGTGCCAGCAGTCCCCGAAGGGGGGCCAACGTCCTGACTTTC
CDR3aa: CASSPRRGANVLTF

abundance: -
v_gene: TRBV18
d_gene: -
j_gene: TRBJ1-4
CDR3nt: TGTGCCAGCTCACCGCTCAGCGATGAAAAACTGTTTTTT
CDR3aa: CASSPLSDEKLFF

abundance: once
v_gene: TRBV2
d_gene: -
j_gene: TRBJ2-7
CDR3nt: TGTGCTACCAGCAGTCCGGAAGGGGGCTACGAGCAGTACTTC
CDR3aa: CATSSPEGGYEQYF

abundance: once
v_gene: TRBV7-8
d_gene: TRBD2
j_gene: TRBJ2-3
CDR3nt: TGTGCCAGCAGCTTAGAGGGGTTTTCGGGGGGGACAGATACGCAGTATTTT
CDR3aa: CASSLEGFSGGTDTQYF

abundance: -
v_gene: TRBV5-1
d_gene: -
j_gene: TRBJ2-2
CDR3nt: TGCGCCAGCTCACTAAGTACGAACACCGGGGAGCTGTTTTTT
CDR3aa: CASSLSTNTGELFF